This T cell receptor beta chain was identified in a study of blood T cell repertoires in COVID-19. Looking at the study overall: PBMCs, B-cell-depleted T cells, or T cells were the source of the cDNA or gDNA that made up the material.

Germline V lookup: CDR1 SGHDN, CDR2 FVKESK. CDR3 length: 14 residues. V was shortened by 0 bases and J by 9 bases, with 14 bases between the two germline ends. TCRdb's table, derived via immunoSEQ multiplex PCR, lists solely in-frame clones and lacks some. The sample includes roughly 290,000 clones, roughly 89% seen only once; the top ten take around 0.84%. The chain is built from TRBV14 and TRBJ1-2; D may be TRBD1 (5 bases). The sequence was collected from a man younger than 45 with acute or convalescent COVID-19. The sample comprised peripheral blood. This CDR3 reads CASSQERQGVRYTF. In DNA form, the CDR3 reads TGTGCCAGCAGCCAAGAACGGCAGGGCGTTCGCTACACCTTC.